This record concerns one T cell receptor (beta chain) sequence. The sample belongs to a study of post-analysis software for immune sequencing data. CDR3 length equals 12 residues. Germline CDR1 DFQATT, CDR2 SNEGSKA (reference sequence). The trim removed 6 bases at V and 10 bases at J, leaving 9 bases unmatched. Prepared libraries of TCR beta cDNA carried unique molecular identifiers. TCRdb analysed the PCR reads with MiXCR anew, one entry per CDR3 protein. The sample includes 150,000 to 200,000 distinct CDR3 sequences, 30% to 45% of them seen just once. The receptor was derived from a girl aged 5-17 years with multiple sclerosis. This sample comprised blood, obtained after autologous hematopoietic stem cell transplantation. This chain joins TRBV20-1 and TRBJ2-1, with 7 bases lining up with TRBD2. This CDR3 reads CSAGGLADEQFF. The CDR3, as DNA: TGCAGTGCGGGAGGGCTAGCGGACGAGCAGTTCTTC.